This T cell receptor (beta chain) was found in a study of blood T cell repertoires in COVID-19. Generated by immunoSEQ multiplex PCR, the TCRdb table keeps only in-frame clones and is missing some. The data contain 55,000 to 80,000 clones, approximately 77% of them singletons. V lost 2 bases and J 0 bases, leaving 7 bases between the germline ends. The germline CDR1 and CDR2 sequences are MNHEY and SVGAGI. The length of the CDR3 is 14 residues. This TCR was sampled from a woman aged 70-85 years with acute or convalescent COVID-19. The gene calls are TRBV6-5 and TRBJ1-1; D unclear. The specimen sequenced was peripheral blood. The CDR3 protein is CASSYREVNTEAFF. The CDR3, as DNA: TGTGCCAGCAGTTACCGGGAGGTGAACACTGAAGCTTTCTTT.